This T cell receptor beta chain was sequenced for a study of T cells after yellow fever vaccination. Turning to the study itself: Fractions containing few cells were prepared with SMART-Seq v4 Ultra Low Input.

In making TCR cDNA, 5'RACE template switching added a universal primer site and UMIs to it. TCRdb re-called the 5' RACE reads through MiXCR, storing one row per CDR3 protein. The sample has some 160,000 distinct CDR3 sequences; around 8.5% are singletons. Study-wide points: Primary-vaccination clones mostly resurfaced post-booster (more than 95% CD4, just under 90% CD8). Contaminants from the bulk population, in the form of abundant clonotypes, could be found in FACS-sorted repertoires.

This clonotype was detected many times. Its antigen is as yet unknown. This sequence originates from a man aged 18 to 29 who received the YFV17D yellow fever vaccine. This sample comprised CD8+ T cells sorted from PBMCs, obtained 45 days after the yellow fever booster vaccination.

The DNA for the CDR3 is TGTGCCAGCAGTCTCACTCTAGCAGGGGATGGCTACACCTTC. Translated, it gives CASSLTLAGDGYTF. The gene calls are TRBV12-3 or TRBV12-4 and TRBJ1-2; a possible D gene is TRBD1 (6 bases). The CDR3 covers 14 residues. Trimming took off 5 bases at V and 6 bases at J, with 16 bases between the two ends.